The clone carrying this T cell receptor (beta chain) was recorded a few times. Original analysis: Estimation of nucleated cell counts was performed using reference gene primer amplification. The assay was immunoSEQ multiplex PCR, and TCRdb's table has in-frame clones only and misses some. Clone size and the V and J calls come from that table; the DNA yielded D and trimming. Of a few hundred thousand clones in the sample, approximately 88% are singletons; the top ten hold about 1%. This specimen comes from a study of blood T cell repertoires in COVID-19. About the research overall: T cells, B-cell-depleted T cells, or PBMCs provided the cDNA or gDNA that served as material.

Trimming left V 1 base short and J 4 bases short, with 7 bases between. The germline gives CDR1 SGHTA, CDR2 FQGNSA. This CDR3 comprises 14 residues. The sample was PBMCs or T cells enriched from blood (not recorded which). The chain couples TRBV7-2 to TRBJ2-2, with D possibly TRBD1 on 5 matching bases. The sequence was collected from a woman in her thirties who had recovered from COVID-19. CDR3 in amino acids: CASSLVRGTGELFF. The DNA for the CDR3 is TGTGCCAGCAGCTTAGTTAGGGGCACCGGGGAGCTGTTTTTT.